This TCR beta chain is from a study of graft-versus-host responses after intestinal transplantation. Overall study context: Each transplant was multivisceral, liver-intestinal, or isolated intestinal. Recipients uniformly received anti-thymocyte globulin induction, followed by tacrolimus and steroids for 3 to 4 years.

Repertoires were generated with immunoSEQ multiplex PCR, while TCRdb's copy carries only in-frame clones and drops some. The repertoire holds 86,000 or so clones, with about nine tenths as singletons. Note on this clone: As yet, its antigen is unknown. The junction does not match germline at one end; this may be a read error.

General study findings and limits: Some GvH clones appeared in ileal mucosa or blood before recipient bone marrow. Among circulating GvH clones, peak levels were associated with early post-transplant declines in HvG clones.

The CDR3 has 13 amino acids. Germline CDR1 reads MNHGY; CDR2 reads SVAAGI. The sample in question was unstimulated CD8+ T cells sorted from spleen or lymph node cells, obtained before intestinal transplant. The V gene is TRBV6-9, the J gene TRBJ1-6; the D is unclear. This receptor was taken from a human donor who received an intestinal transplant. The CDR3 sequence is CASSYSGPQDPLF. In DNA, the CDR3 is TGTGCCAGCAGTTACTCCGGCCCCCAGGACCCATTATTT.